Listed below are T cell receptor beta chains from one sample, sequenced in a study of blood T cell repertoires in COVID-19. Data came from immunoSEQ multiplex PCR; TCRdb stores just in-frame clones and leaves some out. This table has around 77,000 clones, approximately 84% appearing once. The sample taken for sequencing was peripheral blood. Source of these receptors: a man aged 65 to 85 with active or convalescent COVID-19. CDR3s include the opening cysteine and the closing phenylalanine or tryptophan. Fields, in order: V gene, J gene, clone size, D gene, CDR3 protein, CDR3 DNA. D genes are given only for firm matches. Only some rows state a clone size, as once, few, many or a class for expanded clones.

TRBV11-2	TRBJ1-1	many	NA	CASSYGGEAFF	TGTGCCAGCAGCTACGGAGGTGAAGCTTTCTTT
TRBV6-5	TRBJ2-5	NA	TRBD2	CASSYGASGRVGTQYF	TGTGCCAGCAGTTACGGGGCTAGCGGGAGGGTCGGGACCCAGTACTTC
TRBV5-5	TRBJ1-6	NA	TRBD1	CASSASGTANSPLHF	TGTGCCAGCAGCGCCTCCGGGACAGCAAATTCACCCCTCCACTTT
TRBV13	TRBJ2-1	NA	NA	CASSSRGAYNEQFF	TGTGCCAGCAGTTCCCGCGGGGCCTACAATGAGCAGTTCTTC
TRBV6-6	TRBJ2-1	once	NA	CASTRTTLNEQFF	TGTGCCAGCACCCGGACTACATTGAATGAGCAGTTCTTC
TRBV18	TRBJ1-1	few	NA	CASSPSRAGVGAEAFF	TGTGCCAGCTCACCGAGCCGGGCAGGGGTGGGGGCTGAAGCTTTCTTT
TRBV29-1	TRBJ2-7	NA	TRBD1	CSALGQGKSYEQYF	TGCAGCGCCCTGGGACAGGGGAAGTCCTACGAGCAGTACTTC
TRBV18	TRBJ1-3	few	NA	CASSADGQLTGNTIYF	TGTGCCAGCTCAGCTGACGGACAGCTGACTGGAAACACCATATATTTT
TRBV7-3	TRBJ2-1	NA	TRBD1	CASSSDRGLTNEQFF	TGTGCCAGCAGCTCCGACAGGGGCCTAACCAATGAGCAGTTCTTC
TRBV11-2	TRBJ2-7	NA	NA	CASSLAGDWNYEQYF	TGTGCCAGCAGCTTAGCGGGAGACTGGAACTACGAGCAGTACTTC
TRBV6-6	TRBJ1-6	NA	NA	CASSSRTGYNSPLHF	TGTGCCAGCAGTTCCCGGACGGGGTATAATTCACCCCTCCACTTT
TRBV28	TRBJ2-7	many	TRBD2	CASSLVPGGIGYEQYF	TGTGCCAGCAGTTTAGTTCCGGGAGGGATAGGGTACGAGCAGTACTTC
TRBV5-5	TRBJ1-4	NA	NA	CASSEGSSTNEKLFF	TGTGCCAGCAGCGAGGGTTCTTCCACGAATGAAAAACTGTTTTTT
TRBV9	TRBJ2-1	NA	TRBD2	CASDRGLTSRDEQFF	TGTGCCAGCGATCGGGGACTAACCTCTCGGGATGAGCAGTTCTTC
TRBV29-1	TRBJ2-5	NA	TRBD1	CSVDGQGRERPETQYF	TGCAGCGTTGACGGACAGGGCCGGGAAAGACCGGAGACCCAGTACTTC
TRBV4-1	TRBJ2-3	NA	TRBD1	CASSRRDRERADTQYF	TGCGCCAGCAGCCGGAGGGACAGGGAGAGAGCAGATACGCAGTATTTT
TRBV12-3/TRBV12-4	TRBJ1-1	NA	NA	CASGGRNTEAFF	TGTGCCAGTGGAGGGCGGAACACTGAAGCTTTCTTT
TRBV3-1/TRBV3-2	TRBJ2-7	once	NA	CASRSGTCYEQYF	TGTGCCAGCAGATCCGGGACTTGTTACGAGCAGTACTTC
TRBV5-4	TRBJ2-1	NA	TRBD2	CASSLGGGGLSYNEQFF	TGTGCCAGCAGCTTGGGCGGGGGGGGACTCTCCTACAATGAGCAGTTCTTC
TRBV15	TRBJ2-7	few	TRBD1	CATSGTGITYEQYF	TGTGCCACCAGCGGGACAGGGATTACCTACGAGCAGTACTTC
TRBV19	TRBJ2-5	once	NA	CASSIQGGQETQYF	TGTGCCAGTAGTATACAGGGTGGGCAAGAGACCCAGTACTTC
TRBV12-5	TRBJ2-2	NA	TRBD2	CASGRGTSQNTGELFF	TGTGCTAGTGGGAGGGGGACTAGCCAGAACACCGGGGAGCTGTTTTTT
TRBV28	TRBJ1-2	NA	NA	CASSGGATLGYTF	TGTGCCAGCAGTGGGGGGGCCACCCTAGGCTACACCTTC
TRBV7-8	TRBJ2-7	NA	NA	CASSLEAGRYEQYF	TGTGCCAGCAGCTTAGAGGCGGGTAGATACGAGCAGTACTTC
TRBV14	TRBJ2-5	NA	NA	CASSQDGQPGETQYF	TGTGCCAGCAGCCAAGATGGGCAGCCTGGGGAGACCCAGTACTTC
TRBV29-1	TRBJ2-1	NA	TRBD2	CSAGGGSPNEQFF	TGCAGCGCTGGTGGCGGGAGTCCCAATGAGCAGTTCTTC
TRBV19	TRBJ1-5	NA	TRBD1	CASADRLGQPQHF	TGTGCCAGCGCGGACAGGCTTGGTCAGCCCCAGCATTTT
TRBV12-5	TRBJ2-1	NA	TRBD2	CASGVSGISYNEQFF	TGTGCTAGTGGCGTGAGCGGGATCTCCTACAATGAGCAGTTCTTC
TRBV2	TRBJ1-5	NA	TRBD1	CASSETGAGNQPQHF	TGTGCCAGCAGTGAGACAGGGGCCGGAAATCAGCCCCAGCATTTT
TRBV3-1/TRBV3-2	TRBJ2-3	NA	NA	CASGPFLRQSDTQYF	TGTGCCAGCGGGCCCTTCCTACGTCAATCAGATACGCAGTATTTT
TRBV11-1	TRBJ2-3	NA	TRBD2	CASSLGVSGVTDTQYF	TGTGCCAGCAGCTTAGGAGTTAGCGGGGTTACAGATACGCAGTATTTT
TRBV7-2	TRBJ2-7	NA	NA	CASSHLEAQALEQYF	TGTGCCAGCAGCCACCTAGAGGCACAGGCCCTCGAGCAGTACTTC
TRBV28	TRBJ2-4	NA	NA	CASRQGTKNIQYF	TGTGCCAGCAGGCAGGGTACCAAAAACATTCAGTACTTC
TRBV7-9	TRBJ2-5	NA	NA	CASSFSGEETQYF	TGTGCCAGCAGCTTTTCAGGCGAAGAGACCCAGTACTTC
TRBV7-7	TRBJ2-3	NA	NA	CASSFTEGGADTQYF	TGTGCTAGCAGCTTTACCGAGGGCGGCGCAGATACGCAGTATTTT
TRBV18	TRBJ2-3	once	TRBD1	CASSLVLDRELDTQYF	TGTGCCAGCTCACTCGTATTGGACAGGGAACTGGATACGCAGTATTTT
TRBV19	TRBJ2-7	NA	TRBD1	CASNEGASYEQYF	TGTGCCAGTAATGAGGGGGCCTCCTACGAGCAGTACTTC
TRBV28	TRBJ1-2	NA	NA	CASKSGGEERGYTF	TGTGCCAGCAAGTCGGGGGGGGAGGAACGTGGCTACACCTTC